Presented here are 22 T cell receptor beta chains from one specimen sequenced in a study of cytomegalovirus exposure and HLA in healthy donors. Data came from immunoSEQ multiplex PCR; TCRdb stores just in-frame clones and leaves some out. The table includes 130,000 or so clones, nearly 90% detected once. Sequenced sample: PBMCs. Receptor source: a man aged 25 to 45 in good health and CMV-seronegative.

V gene TRBV6-5 combines with J gene TRBJ1-4, with 9 bases fitting TRBD1. The CDR3 contains 14 residues. Unmatched junction bases numbered 6, after V lost 6 bases and J lost 7 bases. Germline loops: CDR1 MNHEY, CDR2 SVGAGI. Written as DNA, the CDR3 is TGTGCCAGCAGCCTGACAGGGGGGGTTGAAAAACTGTTTTTT. Translating it yields CASSLTGGVEKLFF.

This clone appeared a few times. V gene TRBV11-2 combines with J gene TRBJ1-2; D is unresolved. This CDR3 region has 15 residues. V dropped 6 bases and J dropped 2 bases, with 16 bases sitting between them. CDR1 SGHAT and CDR2 FQNNGV come from the germline V gene. CDR3 nucleotides: TGTGCCAGCAGTCCCCAACGGGTAGGAAACTATGGCTACACCTTC. Translating gives CASSPQRVGNYGYTF.

The rearrangement links TRBV29-1 to TRBJ1-2, with a possible D match to TRBD1 (5 bases). V lost 6 bases, J lost 5 bases, and 25 bases lay in between. The CDR3 consists of 16 residues. The germline V gene encodes CDR1 SQVTM and CDR2 ANQGSEA. CDR3: CSVWGRRASSPYGYTF. The CDR3 DNA reads TGCAGCGTCTGGGGGAGGAGGGCATCGTCCCCTTATGGCTACACCTTC.

The chain is built from TRBV6-5 and TRBJ2-3, with D possibly being TRBD2 (6 bases). This CDR3 has 15 residues. Trimming removed 9 bases at V and 2 bases at J, with 18 bases between. The germline gives CDR1 MNHEY, CDR2 SVGAGI. CDR3 residues: CASSLWRGLTDTQYF. The DNA of the CDR3 is TGTGCCAGTAGCTTATGGCGGGGCCTCACAGATACGCAGTATTTT.

The chain links TRBV7-9 to TRBJ2-7, with no clear D. Trimming left V 2 bases short and J 3 bases short, with 11 bases between. This CDR3 region has 14 residues. Germline loops: CDR1 SEHNR, CDR2 FQNEAQ (reference sequence). The CDR3 spells CASSLQAGRYEQYF. The DNA of the CDR3 is TGTGCCAGCAGCTTACAGGCAGGTCGCTACGAGCAGTACTTC.

In DNA, the CDR3 is TGTGCCAGCAGCAGGGACAGGGGGACCTACGAGCAGTACTTC. As protein: CASSRDRGTYEQYF. This chain connects TRBV5-5 to TRBJ2-7, with 11 bases lining up with TRBD1. Germline V CDR1 and CDR2: SGHKS, YYEKEE (reference sequence). The length of the CDR3 is 14 residues. Trimming at V came to 4 bases and at J to 2 bases, leaving 2 bases not matched to a gene.

This rearrangement joins TRBV7-9 to TRBJ1-1, with unresolved D. The CDR3 has 15 amino acids. Germline V gene sequence: CDR1 SEHNR, CDR2 FQNEAQ (reference sequence). The ends were cut back, 5 bases at V and 3 bases at J, with 16 bases in the middle. The CDR3 loop reads CASSDLRGVHTEAFF. The CDR3 bases are TGTGCCAGCAGCGATCTCCGAGGTGTACACACTGAAGCTTTCTTT.

The V gene is TRBV5-4, the J gene TRBJ1-1; weak D call: TRBD1 (5 bases). The CDR3 is 15 residues long. Trimming pared 0 bases from V and 3 bases from J, leaving 12 bases between. The germline V gene encodes CDR1 SGHNT and CDR2 YYREEE (reference sequence). CDR3 loop: CASSLAVQGHTEAFF. The CDR3 DNA follows: TGTGCCAGCAGCTTGGCCGTCCAGGGCCACACTGAAGCTTTCTTT.

V usage is TRBV4-1 and J usage is TRBJ2-1, with D hard to call. CDR1 is MGHRA, CDR2 YSYEKL, per germline. This CDR3 contains 16 residues. V was cut by 0 bases and J by 0 bases, with 9 bases left in between. For the CDR3, the DNA is TGCGCCAGCAGCCAAGATACCGAGAGCTCCTACAATGAGCAGTTCTTC. Residues: CASSQDTESSYNEQFF.

The chain recombines TRBV2 with TRBJ1-1, with 7 bases that match TRBD1. This CDR3 spans 16 amino acids. The germline gives CDR1 SNHLY, CDR2 FYNNEI. The J segment lost 2 bases and the V segment lost 2 bases, leaving 8 bases of the junction unmatched. In DNA form, the CDR3 reads TGTGCCAGCAGTGAACCACAGGGGATGGGTAACACTGAAGCTTTCTTT. It translates to CASSEPQGMGNTEAFF.

V gene TRBV5-1 combines with J gene TRBJ2-7; 7 bases fit TRBD1. The trim removed 3 bases at V and 0 bases at J, leaving 6 bases unmatched. CDR1 is SGHRS, CDR2 YFSETQ, per germline. The CDR3 has 15 residues. The CDR3 DNA reads as TGCGCCAGCAGCTCAGGACAGGCCGGCTCCTACGAGCAGTACTTC. Its protein product is CASSSGQAGSYEQYF.

The gene calls are TRBV6-5 and TRBJ2-7; TRBD2 agrees at 12 bases. Trimming at V came to 6 bases and at J to 5 bases, leaving 2 bases not matched to a gene. The germline CDR1 and CDR2 sequences are MNHEY and SVGAGI. The CDR3 extends over 13 amino acids. The CDR3, as DNA: TGTGCCAGCAGCAGACTAGCGGGGGACGAGCAGTACTTC. It yields the protein CASSRLAGDEQYF.

This sequence joins TRBV7-3 and TRBJ2-7, with TRBD2 matching over 7 bases. This CDR3 has 15 amino acids. Germline assignment: CDR1 SGHTA and CDR2 FQGTGA. Trimming cost V 2 bases and J 3 bases; bases outside gene matches: 7. CDR3 bases: TGTGCCAGCAGCTTAGGCGGCGGGGGATTCTACGAGCAGTACTTC. This codes for CASSLGGGGFYEQYF.

This clone was counted a single time. This chain joins TRBV18 and TRBJ2-7; the D is unclear. Germline loops: CDR1 KGHSH, CDR2 LQKENI. The V gene lost 3 bases and the J gene lost 2 bases, with 11 bases spanning the gap. The CDR3 is 14 amino acids. CDR3 coding DNA: TGTGCCAGCTCACCGCGGCCGCCACCCTACGAGCAGTACTTC. This codes for CASSPRPPPYEQYF.

The J gene is TRBJ1-5, the V gene TRBV15; 9 bases are shared with TRBD1. CDR3 size: 19 residues. Losses at the gene ends were 3 bases for V and 0 bases for J; bases not matched to a gene: 12. CDR1 and CDR2 from the germline V gene are LNHNV and YYDKDF (reference sequence). CDR3 DNA sequence: TGTGCCACCAGCAGTGCCGGGACAGGGATCCCTTATAGCAATCAGCCCCAGCATTTT. Its translation is CATSSAGTGIPYSNQPQHF.

This sequence joins TRBV9 and TRBJ1-1, with a possible D match to TRBD1 (5 bases). Trimming pared 0 bases from V and 1 base from J, leaving 7 bases between. Germline lookup yields CDR1 SGDLS and CDR2 YYNGEE. This CDR3 spans 14 amino acids. The CDR3 here is CASSVGTTNTEAFF. The CDR3 DNA sequence: TGTGCCAGCAGCGTAGGGACAACGAACACTGAAGCTTTCTTT.

The CDR3 sequence: CASNSGDKTQYF. The CDR3 coding sequence is TGTGCCAGCAATAGCGGGGACAAGACCCAGTACTTC. The chain carries TRBV5-6 and TRBJ2-5; 8 bases fit TRBD2. Germline values: CDR1 SGHDT, CDR2 YYEEEE. The CDR3 loop spans 12 amino acids. V was clipped by 6 bases and J by 6 bases; unmatched bases: 4.

The genes are TRBV6-6 and TRBJ1-2; D perhaps matches TRBD1 (6 bases). Germline V gene lookup returns CDR1 MNHNY and CDR2 SVGAGI (reference sequence). The CDR3 extends over 14 amino acids. V lost 7 bases and J 4 bases, leaving 16 bases between the germline ends. The DNA of the CDR3 is TGTGCCAGCACCTCCGAGACAGGACTCTATGGCTACACCTTC. It translates to CASTSETGLYGYTF.

This clone showed up many times. V gene TRBV4-1 combines with J gene TRBJ2-2, with 8 bases fitting TRBD2. CDR1 is MGHRA and CDR2 is YSYEKL in the germline V gene. The trim removed 1 base at V and 5 bases at J, leaving 6 bases unmatched. This CDR3 contains 16 residues. CDR3 in DNA: TGCGCCAGCAGCCAAGGCGGGGGGTTAGGAACCGGGGAGCTGTTTTTT. It is translated as CASSQGGGLGTGELFF.

The J gene is TRBJ1-1, the V gene TRBV5-1, with a possible D match to TRBD1 (5 bases). The germline V and J ends were trimmed by 4 bases and 3 bases, with 10 bases remaining between them. From germline, CDR1 is SGHRS and CDR2 YFSETQ. The CDR3 loop spans 13 amino acids. The CDR3: CASSRRGDTEAFF. The DNA of the CDR3 is TGCGCCAGCAGCCGTCGGGGGGACACTGAAGCTTTCTTT.

This clone came up once. The chain has TRBV7-2 and TRBJ1-2; TRBD1 agrees at 10 bases. Trimming removed 4 bases from V and 7 bases from J; junction bases left unmatched: 9. Germline V gives CDR1 SGHTA, CDR2 FQGNSA. CDR3 length: 15 amino acids. The CDR3 loop is CASSSTRQGALGYTF. CDR3 DNA sequence: TGTGCCAGCAGCTCGACCAGACAGGGGGCGCTTGGCTACACCTTC.

The gene calls are TRBV6-5 and TRBJ1-1; 7 bases line up with TRBD1. In germline, CDR1 is MNHEY, CDR2 SVGAGI. J was trimmed by 3 bases and V by 6 bases; bases with no gene match: 10. The CDR3 consists of 15 residues. The CDR3 loop reads CASSGTAGLDTEAFF. CDR3 DNA: TGTGCCAGCAGCGGGACAGCAGGGTTGGACACTGAAGCTTTCTTT.